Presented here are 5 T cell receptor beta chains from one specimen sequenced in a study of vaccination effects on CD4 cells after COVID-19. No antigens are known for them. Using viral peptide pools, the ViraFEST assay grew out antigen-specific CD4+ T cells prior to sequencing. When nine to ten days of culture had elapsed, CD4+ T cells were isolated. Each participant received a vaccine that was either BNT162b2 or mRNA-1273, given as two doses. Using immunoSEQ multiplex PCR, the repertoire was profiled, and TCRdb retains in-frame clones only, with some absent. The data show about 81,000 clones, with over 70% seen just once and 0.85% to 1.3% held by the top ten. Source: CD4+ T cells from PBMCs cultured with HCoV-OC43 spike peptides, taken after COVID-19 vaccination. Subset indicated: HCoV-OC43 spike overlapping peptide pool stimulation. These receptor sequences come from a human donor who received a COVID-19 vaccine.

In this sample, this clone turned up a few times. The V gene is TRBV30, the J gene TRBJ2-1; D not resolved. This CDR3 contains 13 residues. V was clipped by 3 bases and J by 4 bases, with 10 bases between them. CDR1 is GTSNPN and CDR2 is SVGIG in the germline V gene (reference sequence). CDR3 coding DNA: TGTGCCTGGAGGAAAGACCCTTACAATGAGCAGTTCTTC. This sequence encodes CAWRKDPYNEQFF.

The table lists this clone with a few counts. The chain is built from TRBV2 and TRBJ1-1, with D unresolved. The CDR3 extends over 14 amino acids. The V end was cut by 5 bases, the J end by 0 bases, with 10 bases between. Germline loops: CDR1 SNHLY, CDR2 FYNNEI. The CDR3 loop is CASSRQAVNTEAFF. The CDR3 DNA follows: TGTGCCAGCAGTCGTCAGGCTGTGAACACTGAAGCTTTCTTT.

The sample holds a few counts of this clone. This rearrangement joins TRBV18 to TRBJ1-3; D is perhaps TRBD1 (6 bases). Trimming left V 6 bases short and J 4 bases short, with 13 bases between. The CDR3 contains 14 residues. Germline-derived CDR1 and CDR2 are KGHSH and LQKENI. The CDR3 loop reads CASSPTGNGNTIYF. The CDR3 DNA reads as TGTGCCAGCTCGCCAACAGGGAACGGAAACACCATATATTTT.

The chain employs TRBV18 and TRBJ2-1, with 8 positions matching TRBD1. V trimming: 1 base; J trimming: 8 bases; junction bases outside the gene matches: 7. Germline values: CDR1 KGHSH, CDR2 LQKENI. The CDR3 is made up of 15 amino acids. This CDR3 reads CASSPRRTGQDEQFF. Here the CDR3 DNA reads TGTGCCAGCTCACCACGGAGGACAGGGCAGGATGAGCAGTTCTTC. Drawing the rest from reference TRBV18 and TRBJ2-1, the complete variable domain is NAGVMQNPRHLVRRRGQEARLRCSPMKGHSHVYWYRQLPEEGLKFMVYLQKENIIDESGMPKERFSAEFPKEGPSILRIQQVVRGDSAAYFCASSPRRTGQDEQFFGPGTRLTVL.

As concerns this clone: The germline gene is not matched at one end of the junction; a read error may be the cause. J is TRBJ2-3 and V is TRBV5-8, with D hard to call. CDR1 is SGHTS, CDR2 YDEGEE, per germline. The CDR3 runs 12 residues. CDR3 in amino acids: CASSLAGYTPYF. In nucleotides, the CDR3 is TGTGCCAGCAGCTTGGCTGGTTATACGCCGTATTTT.